These 11 T cell receptor beta chains originate from one sample sequenced in a study of monozygotic twins with cystic fibrosis. TCRdb's table, derived via immunoSEQ multiplex PCR, lists solely in-frame clones and lacks some. Of tens of thousands of clones listed, under 95% were seen once; the top ten hold under 0.3%. The sample comprised blood. The receptors derive from a girl under 10 years old with cystic fibrosis.

This clone was picked up one time. J is TRBJ1-2 and V is TRBV9; weak D call: TRBD1 (5 bases). Germline V gene lookup returns CDR1 SGDLS and CDR2 YYNGEE. The CDR3 loop spans 13 amino acids. Trimming removed 0 bases from V and 7 bases from J, with 10 bases in between. The CDR3 DNA is TGTGCCAGCAGCGTAGCTACGGGGGGTGGCTACACCTTC. Translated, it gives CASSVATGGGYTF.

V is TRBV14 and J is TRBJ1-1, with 8 bases fitting TRBD1. This CDR3 is built from 15 residues. V was clipped by 1 base and J by 5 bases; unmatched bases: 6. Germline V lookup: CDR1 SGHDN, CDR2 FVKESK. CDR3 in amino acids: CASSQVQGAWTEAFF. CDR3 sequence (DNA): TGTGCCAGCAGCCAAGTTCAGGGGGCTTGGACTGAAGCTTTCTTT.

V is TRBV9 and J is TRBJ2-3, with TRBD2 matching 12 bases. The CDR3 covers 16 residues. Looked up from germline, CDR1 is SGDLS and CDR2 is YYNGEE. V lost 2 bases to trimming and J lost 2 bases; unmatched junction nucleotides: 3. CDR3 protein: CASSVLAGGATDTQYF. The CDR3 DNA sequence: TGTGCCAGCAGCGTCCTAGCGGGGGGGGCCACAGATACGCAGTATTTT.

The chain carries TRBV11-2 and TRBJ2-7; no clear D. The CDR3 contains 12 residues. Looked up from germline, CDR1 is SGHAT and CDR2 is FQNNGV. Deletions cut 5 bases from V and 3 bases from J, with 8 bases between. CDR3 DNA: TGTGCCAGCAGCCAGATTTTCTACGAGCAGTACTTC. It codes for CASSQIFYEQYF.

This chain joins TRBV7-6 and TRBJ1-1, with 7 bases identical to TRBD1. The germline gives CDR1 SGHVS, CDR2 FNYEAQ. This CDR3 has 15 residues. V was pared by 1 base and J by 5 bases, with 7 bases of the junction left unmatched. As DNA, the CDR3 is TGTGCCAGCAGCTTAGGAAGGGGGCGCGAAACTGAAGCTTTCTTT. Its protein product is CASSLGRGRETEAFF. Full variable domain (remainder filled in from reference TRBV7-6 and TRBJ1-1): GAGVSQSPRYKVTKRGQDVALRCDPISGHVSLYWYRQALGQGPEFLTYFNYEAQQDKSGLPNDRFSAERPEGSISTLTIQRTEQRDSAMYRCASSLGRGRETEAFFGQGTRLTVV.

This chain joins TRBV27 and TRBJ2-4; maybe TRBD1 (5 bases). The CDR3 is 17 residues long. Per the germline V gene, CDR1 is MNHEY and CDR2 is SMNVEV (reference sequence). Trimming shortened V by 0 bases and J by 2 bases, and 14 bases separated the two germline ends. CDR3 nucleotides: TGTGCCAGCAGTTTATCGACGGACACTTGGTCCAAAAACATTCAGTACTTC. As protein: CASSLSTDTWSKNIQYF.

The rearrangement uses TRBV28 and TRBJ1-2, with unresolved D. The V gene lost 6 bases and the J gene lost 2 bases, with 22 bases spanning the gap. The CDR3 extends over 17 amino acids. In germline, CDR1 is MDHEN, CDR2 SYDVKM. CDR3 sequence (DNA): TGTGCCAGCAGGAAGGGCGTGGGGATGGCCCTAAACTATGGCTACACCTTC. Translation: CASRKGVGMALNYGYTF.

The rearrangement links TRBV5-1 to TRBJ1-2; a possible D gene is TRBD1 (6 bases). Trimming stripped 0 bases from V and 8 bases from J, with 11 bases between. CDR1 is SGHRS and CDR2 is YFSETQ in the germline V gene. This CDR3 has 13 residues. CDR3 sequence reads: CASSLAGEAGYTF. As DNA, the CDR3 is TGCGCCAGCAGCTTGGCAGGGGAGGCGGGCTACACCTTC.

V is TRBV13 and J is TRBJ1-4, with 8 bases matching TRBD1. Per germline, CDR1 PRHDT and CDR2 FYEKMQ (reference sequence). Trimming at V came to 5 bases and at J to 5 bases, leaving 4 bases not matched to a gene. This CDR3 is 14 amino acids long. CDR3 in amino acids: CASSRTGRNEKLFF. Written as DNA, the CDR3 is TGTGCCAGCAGCCGGACAGGGCGCAATGAAAAACTGTTTTTT.

The chain carries TRBV18 and TRBJ1-1, with TRBD1 as a possible D gene (5 bases). Trimming took off 0 bases at V and 8 bases at J, with 13 bases between the two ends. Per germline, CDR1 KGHSH and CDR2 LQKENI. The CDR3 sequence is 14 residues long. This CDR3 reads CASSPPRGWLEAFF. The CDR3 DNA reads TGTGCCAGCTCACCACCGCGGGGGTGGTTAGAAGCTTTCTTT.

This clone showed up just once. The chain combines TRBV5-1 with TRBJ2-1, with 8 bases aligning to TRBD2. The CDR3 runs 15 residues. Germline V gene sequence: CDR1 SGHRS, CDR2 YFSETQ. V was pared by 0 bases and J by 6 bases, with 5 bases of the junction left unmatched. The CDR3 spells CASSLEGLVVNEQFF. The DNA for the CDR3 is TGCGCCAGCAGCTTGGAGGGACTAGTGGTCAATGAGCAGTTCTTC. Looking up the rest from reference TRBV5-1 and TRBJ2-1 gives the full variable domain: KAGVTQTPRYLIKTRGQQVTLSCSPISGHRSVSWYQQTPGQGLQFLFEYFSETQRNKGNFPGRFSGRQFSNSRSEMNVSTLELGDSALYLCASSLEGLVVNEQFFGPGTRLTVL.